These 12 T cell receptor beta chains share one sample of origin, sequenced in a study of T cells after yellow fever vaccination. TCRdb used MiXCR to reprocess the 5' RACE reads, holding one entry per CDR3 protein. The sample yields 300,000 to 350,000 distinct CDR3 sequences, approximately 8% seen once. The source material was PBMCs, sampled 35 to 50 days after the first yellow fever vaccination. The receptors stem from a man between 18 and 35 years old who received the YFV17D yellow fever vaccine.

On this clonotype itself: At one end, the junction sequence differs from germline, possibly due to a read error. The chain employs TRBV6-2 or TRBV6-3 and TRBJ1-1; tentative D call: TRBD1 (5 bases). Per germline, CDR1 MNHEY and CDR2 SVGEGT. The CDR3 covers 11 residues. Written as DNA, the CDR3 is TGTGCCGCAAGACGGGGGGTTGAAACTTTCTTT. Translation gives CAARRGVETFF.

This clonotype was seen at least ten times. This chain links TRBV3-1 with TRBJ1-1; the match to TRBD1 covers 8 bases. CDR1 and CDR2 from the germline V gene are LGHDT and YNNKEL (reference sequence). The CDR3 loop spans 15 amino acids. The V gene end was trimmed by 2 bases and the J gene end by 5 bases; junction bases not matched to a gene: 7. The CDR3 DNA reads TGTGCCAGCAGCCAAAGGACAGGGACGGGGACTGAAGCTTTCTTT. As protein: CASSQRTGTGTEAFF.

At least ten counts were recorded for this clonotype. The J gene is TRBJ1-5, the V gene TRBV3-1; D not resolved. CDR3 length: 14 residues. Trimming stripped 0 bases from V and 4 bases from J, with 7 bases between. Germline V gives CDR1 LGHDT, CDR2 YNNKEL (reference sequence). CDR3 bases: TGTGCCAGCAGCCAAGATTCGGTGAATCAGCCCCAGCATTTT. Translated: CASSQDSVNQPQHF.

In this sample, this clonotype turned up a few times. V usage is TRBV4-3 and J usage is TRBJ2-2; D is unresolved. Between the trimmed V and J ends, which lost 2 bases and 5 bases, there was a span of 9 bases. The germline V gene encodes CDR1 LGHNA and CDR2 YSLEER. The length of the CDR3 is 14 residues. The CDR3 loop is CASSQSTLTGELFF. CDR3 coding DNA: TGCGCCAGCAGCCAATCTACCCTGACCGGGGAGCTGTTTTTT.

This chain connects TRBV6-1 to TRBJ2-3; no definite D call. The CDR3 sequence is 14 residues long. Germline lookup yields CDR1 MNHNS and CDR2 SASEGT. Trimming left V 4 bases short and J 3 bases short, with 11 bases between. The CDR3 reads CASSAILVTDTQYF. CDR3 nucleotide sequence: TGTGCCAGCAGTGCTATCCTAGTTACAGATACGCAGTATTTT.

There are a few counts of this clonotype. This chain joins TRBV20-1 and TRBJ2-1, with 9 bases lining up with TRBD1. Trimming took 6 bases from V and 9 from J; bases not matched to a gene: 15. Looked up from germline, CDR1 is DFQATT and CDR2 is SNEGSKA (reference sequence). CDR3 length: 15 amino acids. DNA for the CDR3: TGCAGTGCGCGCGCCGGGACAGGGTATGCCGTTGAGCAGTTCTTC. Protein product: CSARAGTGYAVEQFF.

This chain uses TRBV7-2 with TRBJ1-1; possible D gene TRBD1, 5 bases. The CDR3 extends over 16 amino acids. Deletions cut 6 bases from V and 0 bases from J, with 17 bases between. Germline V gene sequence: CDR1 SGHTA, CDR2 FQGNSA. In DNA, the CDR3 is TGTGCCAGCAGATCTAAGGGACTGAACATGAACACTGAAGCTTTCTTT. Protein product: CASRSKGLNMNTEAFF. The variable domain in full, with the rest retrieved from reference TRBV7-2 and TRBJ1-1, is GAGVSQSPSNKVTEKGKDVELRCDPISGHTALYWYRQSLGQGLEFLIYFQGNSAPDKSGLPSDRFSAERTGGSVSTLTIQRTQQEDSAVYLCASRSKGLNMNTEAFFGQGTRLTVV.

The chain joins TRBV21-1 to TRBJ2-7; the table's TRBD1 call for D was not verified on the DNA. TRBV21-1 is listed as a pseudogene. The CDR3 spans 12 residues. The CDR3 DNA reads TGTGCCACCCGGACAGGGGGGCACGAGCAGTACGTC. Encoded protein: CATRTGGHEQYV.

This clonotype has just a few counts. The chain joins TRBV20-1 to TRBJ2-5; D possibly matches TRBD1 or TRBD2 (5 bases each). V was pared by 6 bases and J by 4 bases, with 15 bases between. The CDR3 totals 13 residues. From germline, CDR1 is DFQATT and CDR2 SNEGSKA (reference sequence). For the CDR3, the DNA is TGCAGTGCCACTGGTCCGGGGCTAGAGACCCAGTACTTC. It specifies CSATGPGLETQYF.

This clonotype was seen a few times. The chain has TRBV14 and TRBJ2-1, with 7 bases aligning to TRBD2. CDR3 size: 15 residues. In germline, CDR1 is SGHDN, CDR2 FVKESK. After removal of 6 bases from V and 0 bases from J, the junction contained 5 bases not matched to a gene. In DNA form, the CDR3 reads TGTGCCAGCAGGGACGGGGGGAGCTCCTACAATGAGCAGTTCTTC. Its protein product is CASRDGGSSYNEQFF.

This clonotype was counted only a few times. The CDR3 coding sequence is TGCGCCAGCAGCCAACCCCAGGGGCAGACAAATTCACCCCTCCACTTT. Residues: CASSQPQGQTNSPLHF. This chain connects TRBV4-1 to TRBJ1-6, with a tentative D call TRBD1 (6 bases). V gave up 2 bases and J gave up 7 bases, with 15 bases separating them. The CDR3 extends over 16 amino acids. Germline values: CDR1 MGHRA, CDR2 YSYEKL.

J is TRBJ2-6 and V is TRBV6-2 or TRBV6-3, with D uncertain. Per germline, CDR1 MNHEY and CDR2 SVGEGT. V lost 2 bases to trimming and J lost 0 bases, with 8 bases between them. The CDR3 has 16 amino acids. The CDR3 sequence is CASSYLAFSGANVLTF. The CDR3 nucleotides are TGTGCCAGCAGTTACCTGGCTTTCTCTGGGGCCAACGTCCTGACTTTC.